Listed below are T cell receptor beta chains from one sample, sequenced in a study of response to subunit inactivated influenza vaccine. A single record per CDR3 protein comes from TCRdb applying MiXCR to the RT-PCR reads. The sample holds 600,000 to 850,000 distinct CDR3 sequences, about 15% seen once. The sample in question was PBMCs from blood, obtained 14 to 15 days before vaccination. Receptor source: a man in his fifties who received an inactivated influenza vaccine. CDR3s include the opening cysteine and the closing phenylalanine or tryptophan. D genes are given only for firm matches. The size entry is marked missing in some rows and otherwise reads once, few, many or a size class.

j_gene	d_gene	abundance	v_gene	CDR3aa
TRBJ2-5	-	-	TRBV7-7	CASRTGTTKETQYF
TRBJ2-5	-	few	TRBV20-1	CSAKKGPRGETQYF
TRBJ1-1	-	few	TRBV29-1	CSVDGRTEAFF
TRBJ2-2	-	-	TRBV5-1	CASSLDARGGTGELFF
TRBJ2-1	-	few	TRBV20-1	CSARDSASVNEQFF
TRBJ2-3	TRBD1	-	TRBV15	CATSLRQGSTDTQYF
TRBJ1-2	TRBD1	few	TRBV28	CASSSPTGNGYTF
TRBJ1-1	-	many	TRBV20-1	CSARAGTQNTEAFF
TRBJ2-7	-	many	TRBV5-5	CASSLVSSSYEQYF
TRBJ1-1	-	many	TRBV5-6	CASSLGPDRIYMNTEAFF
TRBJ1-2	-	-	TRBV6-5	CASSYSKYYGYTF
TRBJ1-6	-	-	TRBV6-5	CASSYVRGRRDSPLHF
TRBJ2-3	-	few	TRBV6-2/TRBV6-3	CASNDRGHPTDTQYF
TRBJ2-3	-	-	TRBV27	CASSLSSRGTDTQYF
TRBJ1-6	-	-	TRBV3-1	CASSQGVAGFNSPLHF
TRBJ2-7	TRBD1	-	TRBV4-3	CASSQDDRAGSHEQYF
TRBJ1-1	TRBD1	few	TRBV5-5	CASSSQIRDREEGPEAFF
TRBJ2-1	-	few	TRBV5-1	CASSWGLRVLPKSYNEQFF